This is a list of T cell receptor beta chains from one sample in a study of blood T cell repertoires in COVID-19. TCRdb keeps only in-frame clones here, not all; method: immunoSEQ multiplex PCR. The repertoire holds approximately 250,000 clones, with approximately 84% as singletons. Specimen: peripheral blood. Source of these receptors: a man aged 40-49 years with acute or convalescent COVID-19. CDR3s include the opening cysteine and the closing phenylalanine or tryptophan.

j_call: TRBJ2-3
v_call: TRBV20-1
cdr3_aa: CSASMPSGGLDTQYF

j_call: TRBJ2-2
v_call: TRBV7-3
cdr3_aa: CASSQQRNTGELFF

j_call: TRBJ2-3
v_call: TRBV5-1
cdr3_aa: CASSLAFWAGVPDTQYF

j_call: TRBJ1-1
v_call: TRBV6-5
cdr3_aa: CASSYGRNTEAFF

j_call: TRBJ2-5
v_call: TRBV25-1
cdr3_aa: CASSDRTGFETQYF

j_call: TRBJ2-2
v_call: TRBV2
cdr3_aa: CASSEAAPQAGGLAGELFF

j_call: TRBJ1-2
v_call: TRBV7-2
cdr3_aa: CASSYRGPYGYTF

j_call: TRBJ1-3
v_call: TRBV5-4
cdr3_aa: CASSLDGGSGNTIYF

j_call: TRBJ1-4
v_call: TRBV27
cdr3_aa: CASSLIGGVNEKLFF

j_call: TRBJ1-6
v_call: TRBV19
cdr3_aa: CASSLSGRNSPLHF

j_call: TRBJ2-1
v_call: TRBV7-9
cdr3_aa: CASSLAGPNNEQFF

j_call: TRBJ2-3
v_call: TRBV6-5
cdr3_aa: CASSQDRGGGHTQYF

j_call: TRBJ1-2
v_call: TRBV12-3/TRBV12-4
cdr3_aa: CASGAGVGYTF

j_call: TRBJ1-5
v_call: TRBV5-1
cdr3_aa: CASSLTTGDQPQHF

j_call: TRBJ2-5
v_call: TRBV6-2/TRBV6-3
cdr3_aa: CASSYGASLETQYF

j_call: TRBJ2-2
v_call: TRBV5-4
cdr3_aa: CASSFGLASETGELFF

j_call: TRBJ2-7
v_call: TRBV6-6
cdr3_aa: CASRVTSGSSYEQYF

j_call: TRBJ1-6
v_call: TRBV19
cdr3_aa: CASRRNRATYNSPLHF

j_call: TRBJ1-2
v_call: TRBV30
cdr3_aa: CAWSVGRIYGYTF

j_call: TRBJ2-4
v_call: TRBV14
cdr3_aa: CASSRSQIMDREGRERTKNIQYF

j_call: TRBJ2-7
v_call: TRBV2
cdr3_aa: CASRSYGGSYEQYF

j_call: TRBJ2-3
v_call: TRBV3-1/TRBV3-2
cdr3_aa: CASSQLVGGSTDTQYF

j_call: TRBJ1-4
v_call: TRBV5-5
cdr3_aa: CASKNLFGQNEKLFF

j_call: TRBJ2-7
v_call: TRBV6-5
cdr3_aa: CATLFVGGGEQYF

j_call: TRBJ2-1
v_call: TRBV4-1
cdr3_aa: CASSHISGTSDNEQFF

j_call: TRBJ1-1
v_call: TRBV2
cdr3_aa: CASKMTGGNTEAFF

j_call: TRBJ1-4
v_call: TRBV7-9
cdr3_aa: CASSSLSATNEKLFF

j_call: TRBJ1-5
v_call: TRBV5-5
cdr3_aa: CASSLGLALNQPQHF

j_call: TRBJ1-1
v_call: TRBV3-1/TRBV3-2
cdr3_aa: CASSQAGTENTEAFF

j_call: TRBJ1-4
v_call: TRBV29-1
cdr3_aa: CSVGTGPNEKLFF

j_call: TRBJ1-2
v_call: TRBV7-9
cdr3_aa: CASSPDRRANYGYTF

j_call: TRBJ2-2
v_call: TRBV18
cdr3_aa: CASSPKNRDTGELFF

j_call: TRBJ1-6
v_call: TRBV11-1
cdr3_aa: CASSLVVSNSPLHF

j_call: TRBJ2-1
v_call: TRBV28
cdr3_aa: CASAKRSYNEQFF